This TCR beta chain appears in the sequencing data of a study of T-cell memory formation after mild COVID-19. The germline CDR1 and CDR2 sequences are LGHNA and YSLEER. The germline V and J ends were trimmed by 1 base and 2 bases, with 14 bases remaining between them. The CDR3 covers 16 residues. TCRdb itself ran the 5' RACE reads through MiXCR, one entry per CDR3 protein. Here the sample spans roughly 110,000 distinct CDR3 sequences, around 11% being singletons. This chain joins TRBV4-3 and TRBJ1-2, with D possibly being TRBD1 (6 bases). The TCR was taken from an adult woman who had mild COVID-19 (a few samples of this study predate the infection). Cell type and time point are not known. Input material: PBMCs or a T cell subset sorted from them (not recorded which). DNA of the CDR3: TGCGCCAGCAGCCAAGGTAGCAGGGGAGTCAACTATGGCTACACCTTC. Protein sequence: CASSQGSRGVNYGYTF.